This T cell receptor (beta chain) was sequenced for a study of cytomegalovirus exposure and HLA in healthy donors. It was with 60 Vbeta and 13 Jbeta primers that the PCR ran. Assay: immunoSEQ multiplex PCR; the TCRdb copy retains only in-frame clones and omits some. The sample contains approximately 140,000 clones, approximately 80% of which appear only once. Germline V gene sequence: CDR1 LNHDA, CDR2 SQIVND (reference sequence). CDR3 length: 14 amino acids. The V gene lost 6 bases and the J gene lost 4 bases, with 13 bases spanning the gap. Only a few counts were recorded for this clone. The antigen remains undetermined. General study points: A later analysis found common viral pathogens apparently linked to several of the most significant clusters. A reported reduction in N-insertions relative to the roughly 700-donor mean was seen in an Asian-associated ancestry cluster in a later analysis.

This chain connects TRBV19 to TRBJ1-5; perhaps TRBD1 as D (5 bases). Specimen: PBMCs. The sequence was collected from a woman aged 55-70 years in good health and CMV-seronegative. The CDR3 spells CASRKGPSNQPQHF. DNA of the CDR3: TGTGCCAGTAGGAAGGGGCCGTCGAATCAGCCCCAGCATTTT. The entire variable domain, with the rest obtained from reference TRBV19 and TRBJ1-5, is as follows: DGGITQSPKYLFRKEGQNVTLSCEQNLNHDAMYWYRQDPGQGLRLIYYSQIVNDFQKGDIAEGYSVSREKKESFPLTVTSAQKNPTAFYLCASRKGPSNQPQHFGDGTRLSIL.